This TCR beta chain was recovered during a study of cytomegalovirus exposure and HLA in healthy donors. Whole-study results and caveats: According to a subsequent analysis, TCR clusters from the first cohort were inclined to appear together in the 130 or so validation repertoires. High sensitivity and specificity were reportedly achieved when the classifier diagnosed cytomegalovirus status.

The donors were members of the validation cohort, which comprised 120 subjects and was separate from the first cohort of 670 or so subjects. The protocol was immunoSEQ multiplex PCR, while the TCRdb copy is restricted to in-frame clones and leaves out a portion. Found here are roughly 150,000 clones, roughly nine tenths of them singletons; the top ten hold over 3%. Of note for this clone: What it recognizes is unknown.

Trimming stripped 2 bases from V and 4 bases from J, with 9 bases between. The germline V gene encodes CDR1 SGHRS and CDR2 YFSETQ. The length of the CDR3 is 14 residues. Input material: PBMCs. The clonotype originates from a young woman in good health and CMV-seropositive. The chain employs TRBV5-1 and TRBJ2-2, with a possible D match to TRBD2 (5 bases). CDR3 loop: CASSFRDPTGELFF. CDR3 in DNA: TGCGCCAGCAGCTTCCGGGATCCCACCGGGGAGCTGTTTTTT.